The subject of this entry is one TCR beta chain. Its antigen is undetermined. Looked up from germline, CDR1 is ENHRY and CDR2 is SYGVKD. This CDR3 contains 13 residues. V was pared by 2 bases and J by 8 bases, with 5 bases of the junction left unmatched. These data originate in a study of cytomegalovirus exposure and HLA in healthy donors. Study details: From donors who were HLA-typed, an early data release held 80 million or so unique TCRs.

The study's findings and limits: Most TCR beta V segments were productive about 87% or about 30% of the time in an earlier analysis.

The PCR was carried out with 60 Vbeta primers and 13 Jbeta primers. Original processing notes: In a later analysis, 80 million to 100 million unique TCR beta chains included roughly 11 million shared by two or more donors. Profiling relied on immunoSEQ multiplex PCR, and the TCRdb table lists in-frame clones only, not all of them. That table supplies the V and J calls and clone size; D and trimming were determined from the DNA. This sample has under 120,000 clones, with 65% found just once. This chain connects TRBV10-3 to TRBJ1-2, with TRBD1 identical over 7 bases. This TCR was sampled from a man younger than 45 in good health and CMV-seropositive. Input material: PBMCs. DNA of the CDR3: TGTGCCATCAGTGAGGGCAGGACAGGAGGCTACACCTTC. It codes for CAISEGRTGGYTF.